The rows below give T cell receptor beta chains drawn from one sample of a study of post-analysis software for immune sequencing data. From the PCR reads, TCRdb called clonotypes with MiXCR, one entry per CDR3 protein. The top ten clones hold approximately 4.2% of a sample with 650,000 to 850,000 distinct CDR3 sequences, approximately 53% of them seen once. The sequenced sample was blood. These receptors all stem from a girl aged 5 to 17 with multiple sclerosis. Each CDR3 is given with its conserved first and last residue. A D gene is named only where the DNA matches it firmly. Clone size is stated in some rows and not others, as once, few, many or a class when expanded.

d_call clone_size j_call v_call cdr3_aa cdr3_nt
TRBD1 - TRBJ2-5 TRBV9 CASSGSTGVQETQYF TGTGCCAGCAGCGGATCAACAGGGGTCCAAGAGACCCAGTACTTC
TRBD2 - TRBJ2-1 TRBV20-1 CSANSGRAPNNEQFF TGCAGTGCTAATAGCGGGAGGGCTCCCAACAATGAGCAGTTCTTC
TRBD2 few TRBJ2-1 TRBV7-2 CASSPGLAGGIKQFF TGTGCCAGCAGCCCGGGACTAGCGGGAGGAATAAAGCAGTTCTTC
- - TRBJ2-7 TRBV7-9 CASSSSGRRPYEQYF TGTGCCAGCAGCTCATCGGGACGGCGCCCCTACGAGCAGTACTTC
- - TRBJ2-5 TRBV20-1 CSARGRHASAGTYGQYF TGCAGTGCTAGAGGGCGCCATGCTAGCGCTGGAACCTACGGGCAGTACTTC
- - TRBJ1-1 TRBV5-1 CASSMDNMNTEAFF TGCGCCAGCAGCATGGACAACATGAACACTGAAGCTTTCTTT
- few TRBJ2-7 TRBV10-3 CATRDTTFYEQYF TGTGCCACCAGGGACACGACGTTCTACGAGCAGTACTTC
TRBD1 - TRBJ1-4 TRBV9 CASSAGQLVNEKLFF TGTGCCAGCAGCGCGGGACAGCTGGTTAATGAAAAACTGTTTTTT
- - TRBJ2-1 TRBV7-2 CASSFTANEQFF TGTGCCAGTAGCTTCACAGCTAATGAGCAGTTCTTC
- - TRBJ1-4 TRBV5-6 CASSLNRPREKLFF TGTGCCAGCAGCTTGAACAGACCGCGGGAAAAACTGTTTTTT
TRBD2 - TRBJ2-3 TRBV20-1 CSARDKEAGGRRDTQYF TGCAGTGCTAGAGATAAAGAAGCGGGGGGCCGGAGGGATACGCAGTATTTT
- few TRBJ2-7 TRBV7-6 CASSQAAVQYF TGTGCCAGCAGCCAAGCTGCGGTGCAGTACTTC
TRBD1 - TRBJ2-7 TRBV13 CASSVRDSNSYEQYF TGTGCCAGCAGCGTCCGGGACAGCAATTCCTACGAGCAGTACTTC